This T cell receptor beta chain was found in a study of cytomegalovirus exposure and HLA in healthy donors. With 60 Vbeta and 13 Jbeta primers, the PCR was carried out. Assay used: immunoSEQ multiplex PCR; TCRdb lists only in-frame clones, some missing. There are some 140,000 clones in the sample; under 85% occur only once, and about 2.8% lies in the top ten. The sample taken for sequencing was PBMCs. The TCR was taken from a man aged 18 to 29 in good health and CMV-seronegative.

This CDR3 reads CASSKGQGVGETQYF. CDR3 sequence (DNA): TGTGCCAGCAGCAAAGGACAGGGGGTGGGAGAGACCCAGTACTTC. V usage is TRBV21-1 and J usage is TRBJ2-5; the listed D gene, TRBD1, was not tested against the DNA. TRBV21-1 is shown as a pseudogene. CDR3 length: 15 amino acids.